This section outlines one T cell receptor beta chain sequence together with its context. Its antigen is currently unknown. With 3 bases clipped from V and 4 bases from J, the junction kept 1 base outside the gene matches. Germline values: CDR1 SEHNR, CDR2 FQNEAQ (reference sequence). The CDR3 is made up of 14 amino acids. The data were obtained in a study of response to subunit inactivated influenza vaccine. Study results and caveats: Each seasonal influenza vaccination recruits few new T cells, the authors suggested.

TCRdb re-analysed the RT-PCR reads in MiXCR, keeping a single row per CDR3 protein. The sample holds about 500,000 distinct CDR3 sequences, 16% seen once. The source material was CD4+ T cells sorted from PBMCs, sampled roughly 24 months after vaccination. The receptor's source is a man aged 45-69 years who received an inactivated influenza vaccine. V and J are TRBV7-9 and TRBJ1-4, with 8 bases matching TRBD1. Here the CDR3 DNA reads TGTGCCAGCAGCTTCGGACAGGGTAATGAAAAACTGTTTTTT. Its translation is CASSFGQGNEKLFF.